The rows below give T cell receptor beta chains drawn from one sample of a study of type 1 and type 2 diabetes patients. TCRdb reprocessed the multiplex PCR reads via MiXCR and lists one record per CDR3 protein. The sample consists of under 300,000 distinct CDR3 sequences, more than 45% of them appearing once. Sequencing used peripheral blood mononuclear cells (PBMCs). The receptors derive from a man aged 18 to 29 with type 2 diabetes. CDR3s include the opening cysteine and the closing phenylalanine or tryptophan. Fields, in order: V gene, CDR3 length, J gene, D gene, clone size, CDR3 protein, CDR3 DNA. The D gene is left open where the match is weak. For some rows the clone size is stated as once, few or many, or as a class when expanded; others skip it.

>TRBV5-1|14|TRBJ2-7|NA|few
CASSLQGDTYEQYF
TGCGCCAGCAGCTTGCAAGGGGATACCTACGAGCAGTACTTC
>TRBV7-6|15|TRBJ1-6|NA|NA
CASSEITGRNSPLHF
TGTGCCAGCAGCGAAATTACAGGGCGGAATTCACCCCTCCACTTT
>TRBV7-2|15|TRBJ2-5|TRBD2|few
CASSRTSGGAETQYF
TGTGCCAGCAGTCGGACTAGCGGGGGGGCTGAGACCCAGTACTTC
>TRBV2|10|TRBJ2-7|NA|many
CASAEYEQYF
TGTGCCAGCGCGGAATACGAGCAGTACTTC
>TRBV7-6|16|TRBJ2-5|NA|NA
CASSFKATLDQETQYF
TGTGCCAGCAGCTTTAAGGCAACCCTTGACCAAGAGACCCAGTACTTC
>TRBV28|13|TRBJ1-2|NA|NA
CASILRGREGYTF
TGTGCCAGCATCTTGCGGGGGCGGGAAGGCTACACCTTC
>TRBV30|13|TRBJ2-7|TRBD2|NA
CASGLAGDIEQYF
TGTGCCTCCGGACTAGCAGGAGATATAGAGCAGTACTTC
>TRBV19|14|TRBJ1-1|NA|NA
CASSPLRFISEAFF
TGTGCCAGTAGTCCCCTCCGTTTTATCTCTGAAGCTTTCTTT
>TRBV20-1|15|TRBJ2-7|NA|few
CSARDRYSEYYEQYF
TGCAGTGCTAGAGATCGGTACAGCGAGTACTACGAGCAGTACTTC
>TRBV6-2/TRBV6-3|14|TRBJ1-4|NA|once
CASMAIGTNEKLFF
TGTGCCAGCATGGCCATTGGGACGAATGAAAAACTGTTTTTT
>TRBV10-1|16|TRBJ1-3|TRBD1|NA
CATTGQGDNSGNTIYF
TGCGCCACCACGGGACAGGGGGACAACTCTGGAAACACCATATATTTT
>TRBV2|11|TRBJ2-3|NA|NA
CARGGRDTQYF
TGTGCCAGGGGGGGACGGGATACGCAGTATTTT
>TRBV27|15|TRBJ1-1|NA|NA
CASSLLFSMNTEAFF
TGTGCCAGCAGTTTATTATTCAGTATGAACACTGAAGCTTTCTTT
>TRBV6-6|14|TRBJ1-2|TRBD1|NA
CASSLRQGADGYTF
TGTGCCAGCAGTTTGAGGCAGGGGGCGGATGGCTACACCTTC
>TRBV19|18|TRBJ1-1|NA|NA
CASSIYIGKEEAETEAFF
TGTGCCAGTAGTATTTATATCGGGAAGGAGGAGGCGGAAACTGAAGCTTTCTTT
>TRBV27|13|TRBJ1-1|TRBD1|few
CARMTGIDTEAFF
TGTGCCAGGATGACAGGGATCGACACTGAAGCTTTCTTT
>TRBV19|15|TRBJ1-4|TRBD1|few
CASTLEGAKNEKLFF
TGTGCCAGTACCCTGGAGGGGGCCAAAAATGAAAAACTGTTTTTT
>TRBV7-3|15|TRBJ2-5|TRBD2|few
CASSPLAGGEETQYF
TGTGCCAGCAGCCCTTTAGCGGGGGGAGAAGAGACCCAGTACTTC
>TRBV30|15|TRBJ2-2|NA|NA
CAWRRWDINTGELFF
TGTGCCTGGAGGAGATGGGACATTAACACCGGGGAGCTGTTTTTT
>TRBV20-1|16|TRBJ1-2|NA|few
CSARVIALGTAYGYTF
TGCAGTGCTAGAGTCATCGCGCTTGGGACGGCTTATGGCTACACCTTC
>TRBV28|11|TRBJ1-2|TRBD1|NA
CASMDRAGYTF
TGTGCCAGCATGGACAGGGCGGGCTACACCTTC
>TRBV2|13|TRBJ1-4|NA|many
CASSVVDREKLFF
TGTGCCAGCAGTGTTGTTGACAGGGAAAAACTGTTTTTT
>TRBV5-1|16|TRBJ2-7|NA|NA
CASSSLAGLSSYEQYF
TGCGCCAGCAGCTCCCTCGCCGGGTTGAGCTCCTACGAGCAGTACTTC
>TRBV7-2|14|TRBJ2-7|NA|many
CASSLKAGPYEQYF
TGTGCCAGCAGCTTGAAGGCGGGGCCCTACGAGCAGTACTTC
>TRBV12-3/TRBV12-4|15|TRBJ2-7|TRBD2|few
CASSGPGGESYEQYF
TGTGCCAGCAGTGGGCCCGGGGGGGAATCATACGAGCAGTACTTC
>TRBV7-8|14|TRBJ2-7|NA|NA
CASSSRNENYEQYF
TGTGCCAGCAGCTCGAGGAACGAAAATTACGAGCAGTACTTC
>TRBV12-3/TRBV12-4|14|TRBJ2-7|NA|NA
CASSQSLGSYEQYF
TGTGCCAGCAGCCAATCTCTGGGTTCCTACGAGCAGTACTTC
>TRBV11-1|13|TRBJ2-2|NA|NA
CASSQVSTGELFF
TGTGCCAGCAGCCAAGTTTCCACCGGGGAGCTGTTTTTT
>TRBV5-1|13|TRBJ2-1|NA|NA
CASSLLSGNEQFF
TGCGCCAGCAGCTTGCTGAGCGGCAATGAGCAGTTCTTC
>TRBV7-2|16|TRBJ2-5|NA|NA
CASSLAAGWGQETQYF
TGTGCCAGCAGCTTAGCCGCAGGGTGGGGACAAGAGACCCAGTACTTC
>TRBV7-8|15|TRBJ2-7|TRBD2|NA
CASSLERGASYEQYF
TGTGCCAGCAGCTTAGAGCGGGGGGCTTCCTACGAGCAGTACTTC
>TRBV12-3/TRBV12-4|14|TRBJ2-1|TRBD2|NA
CASSFLAGGNEQFF
TGTGCCAGCAGTTTTCTGGCGGGGGGCAATGAGCAGTTCTTC
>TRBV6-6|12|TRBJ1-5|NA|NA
CAISEPDQPQHF
TGTGCCATCAGTGAGCCGGATCAGCCCCAGCATTTT
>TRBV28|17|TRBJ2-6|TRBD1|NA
CASKRDRGDSGANVLTF
TGTGCCAGCAAGCGGGACAGGGGGGACTCTGGGGCCAACGTCCTGACTTTC
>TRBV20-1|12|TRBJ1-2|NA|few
CSASRDFYGYTF
TGCAGTGCCAGCCGCGACTTCTATGGCTACACCTTC
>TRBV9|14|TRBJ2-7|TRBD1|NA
CASSAGTGGHEQYF
TGTGCCAGCAGCGCCGGGACAGGGGGCCACGAGCAGTACTTC
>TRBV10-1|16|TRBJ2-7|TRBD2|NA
CASSQEGGRALVGQYF
TGTGCCAGCAGCCAAGAGGGCGGGAGGGCCCTCGTTGGGCAGTACTTC